Following are 16 T cell receptor beta chains from one sample sequenced in a study of breast tumors, draining lymph nodes, adjacent tissues. Breast cancer patients provided tissue from their axillary draining lymph nodes. MiXCR, run by TCRdb on the multiplex PCR reads, gives a single entry per CDR3 protein. The data hold 200,000 to 300,000 distinct CDR3 sequences, with around 30% observed a single time. The sequenced material came from axillary lymph node tissue. Every receptor here comes from a female donor with breast cancer. Some clones in this sample may be carry-over from other donors' samples.

This clonotype showed up many times. The J gene is TRBJ2-2, the V gene TRBV20-1; perhaps TRBD1 as D (6 bases). CDR1 and CDR2 (germline): DFQATT, SNEGSKA (reference sequence). With 1 base removed from V and 4 bases from J, the gap between germline ends came to 19 bases. The CDR3 totals 17 residues. In DNA form, the CDR3 reads TGCAGTGCTAGAGCGCGCGACAGGCCAGTGGTCACCGGGGAGCTGTTTTTT. Translation gives CSARARDRPVVTGELFF.

Concerning this clonotype: A single base separates this from a much larger clone, so it may be a read error. J is TRBJ2-7 and V is TRBV9; weak D call: TRBD2 (6 bases). The CDR3 totals 14 residues. The V gene's germline CDR1 is SGDLS and CDR2 YYNGEE. CDR3 residues: CASSVGSSAYEQSF. The CDR3 nucleotides are TGTGCCAGCAGCGTAGGGTCTAGCGCCTACGAGCAGTCCTTC.

Many counts were recorded for this clonotype. V gene TRBV30 combines with J gene TRBJ1-5; D uncertain. The germline gives CDR1 GTSNPN, CDR2 SVGIG (reference sequence). The V end was cut by 4 bases, the J end by 0 bases, with 7 bases between. The CDR3 sequence is 13 residues long. CDR3 in DNA: TGTGCCTGGACGGCAGATAGCAATCAGCCCCAGCATTTT. This codes for CAWTADSNQPQHF.

This clonotype came up many times. This chain links TRBV7-2 with TRBJ2-1, with TRBD2 matching 13 bases. Trimming removed 5 bases from V and 11 bases from J; junction bases left unmatched: 12. Germline V gene lookup returns CDR1 SGHTA and CDR2 FQGNSA. The CDR3 is made up of 16 amino acids. CDR3 sequence (DNA): TGTGCCAGCAGCGCAACCGGGACTAGCGGGATGGGGAAGCAGTTCTTC. It specifies CASSATGTSGMGKQFF.

This clonotype was picked up one time. A much larger clone differs by one base, so this may be a read error. The chain employs TRBV14 and TRBJ2-7; 7 nucleotides match TRBD2. Germline values: CDR1 SGHDN, CDR2 FVKESK. The CDR3 totals 15 residues. This chain's CDR3 is CASSQIGGDRYEPYF. CDR3 nucleotide sequence: TGTGCCAGCAGCCAGATTGGGGGGGACCGCTACGAGCCGTACTTC.

This clonotype was seen a handful of times. V and J are TRBV3-1 and TRBJ2-5; no clear D. The CDR3 extends over 15 amino acids. Trimming removed 0 bases at V and 5 bases at J, with 13 bases between. The germline V gene has CDR1 LGHDT and CDR2 YNNKEL (reference sequence). The DNA of the CDR3 is TGTGCCAGCAGCCAAGATTGGGCTAGGGTCGAGACCCAGTACTTC. This encodes CASSQDWARVETQYF.

This clonotype was counted many times. The chain recombines TRBV5-6 with TRBJ2-3; 7 bases are shared with TRBD2. V lost 0 bases, J lost 3 bases, and 7 bases stayed unmatched. The CDR3 extends over 16 amino acids. Germline CDR1 SGHDT, CDR2 YYEEEE. The CDR3 is CASSLGVGGETDTQYF. Here the CDR3 DNA reads TGTGCCAGCAGCTTGGGGGTTGGGGGGGAGACAGATACGCAGTATTTT.

Regarding this clonotype: A much larger clone lies a single base off, so this may be a read error. The rearrangement joins TRBV19 to TRBJ2-7; D unclear. The CDR3 consists of 13 residues. Germline values: CDR1 LNHDA, CDR2 SQIVND (reference sequence). The CDR3 loop reads CASSMKPRHELYF. CDR3 nucleotide sequence: TGTGCCAGTAGTATGAAACCCCGCCACGAGCTGTACTTC.

The sample holds a few counts of this clonotype. V usage is TRBV6-5 and J usage is TRBJ2-3; D gene unclear. CDR1 MNHEY and CDR2 SVGAGI come from the germline V gene. This CDR3 is 14 amino acids long. V was cut by 7 bases and J by 4 bases, with 15 bases left in between. CDR3 bases: TGTGCCAGCAAGCCTCGTAGGTCCCCAGATACGCAGTATTTT. Encoded protein: CASKPRRSPDTQYF.

This chain uses TRBV29-1 with TRBJ1-4; the match to TRBD1 covers 8 bases. The CDR3 runs 17 residues. The germline V gene has CDR1 SQVTM and CDR2 ANQGSEA. Losses at the gene ends were 3 bases for V and 0 bases for J; bases not matched to a gene: 9. The CDR3 loop is CSVEWRDRSATNEKLFF. CDR3 nucleotides: TGCAGCGTTGAGTGGCGGGACAGGAGCGCAACTAATGAAAAACTGTTTTTT.

Many counts were recorded for this clonotype. The rearrangement links TRBV30 to TRBJ1-5; TRBD1 might be the D (5 bases). Trimming took 3 bases from V and 7 from J, leaving 13 bases between them. The germline gives CDR1 GTSNPN, CDR2 SVGIG (reference sequence). The CDR3 covers 13 residues. The CDR3 region is CAWSTGHQQPQHF. The CDR3 coding sequence is TGTGCCTGGAGCACAGGACATCAACAGCCCCAGCATTTT.

The chain employs TRBV10-2 and TRBJ1-4; a weak D match, TRBD1 (6 bases). The CDR3 extends over 14 amino acids. Per germline, CDR1 WSHSY and CDR2 SAAADI. The V end was cut by 6 bases, the J end by 7 bases, with 15 bases between. CDR3 bases: TGCGCCAGCAGGAACAGGGCAATGGGTGAAAAACTGTTTTTT. Its protein product is CASRNRAMGEKLFF.

This clonotype was seen repeatedly, ten times or more. The V and J genes are TRBV6-1 and TRBJ2-7; 9 nucleotides line up with TRBD1. The germline V gene has CDR1 MNHNS and CDR2 SASEGT. V lost 4 bases and J lost 7; bases outside the gene matches: 8. The CDR3 has 14 residues. The CDR3 DNA reads TGTGCCAGCAGTGTACGGGACAGGGCGCGGGAGCAGTACTTC. This codes for CASSVRDRAREQYF.

The chain has TRBV6-1 and TRBJ1-1; D remains unclear. There are 13 residues in the CDR3. V lost 2 bases to trimming and J lost 1 base, with 5 bases between them. Germline V CDR1 and CDR2: MNHNS, SASEGT. CDR3 DNA sequence: TGTGCCAGCAGTGAATTGGGGAACACTGAAGCTTTCTTT. Translating it yields CASSELGNTEAFF.

Comment on this clonotype: Possible read error: a much larger clone is one base away. The chain has TRBV6-6 and TRBJ2-5; no definite D call. The V gene's germline CDR1 is MNHNY and CDR2 SVGAGI (reference sequence). This CDR3 region has 14 residues. CDR3 coding DNA: TGTGCCAGCAGTTACGGCGGTTCCCAAGAGGCCCAGTACTTC. As protein: CASSYGGSQEAQYF.

About this clonotype: A read error may be the cause here, since a much bigger clone is one base away. The chain has TRBV5-1 and TRBJ2-7; tentatively, D is TRBD1 (5 bases). V lost 9 bases to trimming and J lost 2 bases, with 12 bases between them. The V gene's germline CDR1 is SGHRS and CDR2 YFSETQ. CDR3 length: 12 residues. The CDR3 sequence is CAKGPRPYEQYF. In DNA, the CDR3 is TGCGCCAAGGGGCCTCGTCCCTACGAGCAGTACTTC.